This passage covers 21 T cell receptor beta chains from one sample sequenced in a study of T cells after yellow fever vaccination. TCRdb independently ran MiXCR on the 5' RACE reads; one entry per CDR3 protein. The sample records some 600,000 distinct CDR3 sequences, approximately 13% being singletons. Here the sequenced sample was PBMCs, taken on the day of the yellow fever booster vaccination. These receptors all come from a man in his thirties or forties who received the YFV17D yellow fever vaccine.

This clonotype was detected a few times. The chain has TRBV15 and TRBJ2-2; D unresolved. The CDR3 contains 13 residues. V lost 3 bases and J 2 bases, leaving 4 bases between the germline ends. CDR1 is LNHNV, CDR2 YYDKDF, per germline (reference sequence). CDR3 amino acids: CATSRDNTGELFF. DNA for the CDR3: TGTGCCACCAGCAGGGACAACACCGGGGAGCTGTTTTTT.

The J gene is TRBJ2-7, the V gene TRBV4-2; 10 positions agree with TRBD2. V trimming: 0 bases; J trimming: 0 bases; junction bases outside the gene matches: 2. Per the germline V gene, CDR1 is LGHNA and CDR2 is YNFKEQ. The CDR3 extends over 16 amino acids. The DNA of the CDR3 is TGTGCCAGCAGCCAAGAAGCGGGAGGGACCTCCTACGAGCAGTACTTC. It is translated as CASSQEAGGTSYEQYF.

This clonotype has only a few counts. This sequence joins TRBV7-2 and TRBJ2-2; 9 nucleotides agree with TRBD2. Trimming removed 3 bases from V and 3 bases from J; junction bases left unmatched: 8. Germline CDR1 is SGHTA and CDR2 is FQGNSA. This CDR3 is 17 amino acids long. Here the CDR3 reads CASSFRAGGGDTGELFF. The CDR3 DNA reads TGTGCCAGCAGCTTCAGAGCGGGGGGCGGTGACACCGGGGAGCTGTTTTTT.

This clonotype has more than one count but fewer than ten. The chain combines TRBV20-1 with TRBJ2-5, with D perhaps TRBD1 (5 bases). The CDR3 sequence is 14 residues long. CDR1 is DFQATT, CDR2 SNEGSKA, per germline (reference sequence). Trimming shortened V by 3 bases and J by 1 base, and 12 bases separated the two germline ends. CDR3 amino acids: CSASMGPTQETQYF. DNA for the CDR3: TGCAGTGCTAGCATGGGGCCAACCCAAGAGACCCAGTACTTC.

This clonotype has only a few counts. V is TRBV20-1 and J is TRBJ2-7; a weak D match, TRBD2 (5 bases). The CDR3 has 11 amino acids. Germline V CDR1 and CDR2: DFQATT, SNEGSKA (reference sequence). V lost 7 bases and J lost 3, with 10 bases in between. The CDR3 reads CSGSSGYEQYF. CDR3 DNA: TGCAGTGGATCCAGCGGCTACGAGCAGTACTTC.

This clonotype was found once. The junction departs from germline at one end; a sequencing error may be responsible. This chain joins TRBV20-1 and TRBJ2-1; tentatively, D is TRBD1 or TRBD2 (5 bases each). This CDR3 is 13 amino acids long. The germline gives CDR1 DFQATT, CDR2 SNEGSKA (reference sequence). The chain's CDR3 is CSVKGYSGYELFF. Here the CDR3 DNA reads TGCAGTGTAAAGGGGTACAGCGGTTATGAGCTGTTCTTC.

This clonotype was observed a handful of times. The chain carries TRBV29-1 and TRBJ1-2; maybe TRBD1 (6 bases). Germline V gene lookup returns CDR1 SQVTM and CDR2 ANQGSEA. The CDR3 covers 15 residues. With 0 bases removed from V and 5 bases from J, the gap between germline ends came to 16 bases. CDR3 nucleotides: TGCAGCGTTGAAGATCGGACAGCACGACATTATGGCTACACCTTC. Encoded protein: CSVEDRTARHYGYTF.

The gene calls are TRBV7-2 and TRBJ2-3; TRBD2 aligns across 9 bases. J gave up 4 bases and V 5 bases, and 7 bases lay outside the gene matches. The germline V gene encodes CDR1 SGHTA and CDR2 FQGNSA. The length of the CDR3 is 15 residues. CDR3 DNA sequence: TGTGCCAGCAGCCACAGCGGGAGGATCCCAGATACGCAGTATTTT. Protein: CASSHSGRIPDTQYF.

This clonotype was seen more than once but under ten times. The J gene is TRBJ2-3, the V gene TRBV4-3; TRBD2 agrees at 7 bases. The CDR3 has 16 residues. V dropped 1 base and J dropped 3; count of bases not matched to a gene: 7. CDR1 is LGHNA and CDR2 is YSLEER in the germline V gene. The CDR3 coding sequence is TGCGCCAGCAGCCAAGGTGTGGGGGGGAGGACAGATACGCAGTATTTT. This gives the protein CASSQGVGGRTDTQYF.

This clonotype was seen more than once but under ten times. This chain connects TRBV28 to TRBJ2-7; possibly TRBD1 for D (5 bases). The ends were cut back, 2 bases at V and 2 bases at J, with 13 bases in the middle. Germline V lookup: CDR1 MDHEN, CDR2 SYDVKM. The length of the CDR3 is 15 residues. CDR3 nucleotide sequence: TGTGCCAGCAGTTTACGACAGATATCGGCCTACGAGCAGTACTTC. Its protein product is CASSLRQISAYEQYF.

The chain recombines TRBV11-1 with TRBJ2-3; D could derive from TRBD1 or TRBD2 (6 bases each). This CDR3 has 18 residues. V was shortened by 2 bases and J by 2 bases, with 20 bases between the two germline ends. Germline CDR1 is SGHAT and CDR2 is FQDESV (reference sequence). The CDR3 here is CASSLRRTWGAVTDTQYF. The CDR3 nucleotides read TGTGCCAGCAGCTTACGGCGGACGTGGGGGGCGGTCACAGATACGCAGTATTTT.

DNA for the CDR3: TGTGCCAGCACCTCCAGGCAGGGGAGAACCTACGAGCAGTACTTC. This gives the protein CASTSRQGRTYEQYF. V usage is TRBV6-5 and J usage is TRBJ2-7; possibly TRBD1 for D (6 bases). Trimming left V 7 bases short and J 2 bases short, with 18 bases between. The germline V gene has CDR1 MNHEY and CDR2 SVGAGI. The CDR3 length is 15 residues.

This clonotype was picked up a small number of times. V and J are TRBV11-3 and TRBJ2-3; 8 bases match TRBD2. Germline assignment: CDR1 SGHNT and CDR2 YENEEA. The CDR3 loop spans 15 amino acids. The V gene end was trimmed by 5 bases and the J gene end by 6 bases; junction bases not matched to a gene: 10. The CDR3 is CASSISGTRLDTQYF. CDR3 nucleotides: TGTGCCAGCAGCATTAGCGGGACCCGCCTGGATACGCAGTATTTT. The full variable domain, rest sourced from reference TRBV11-3 and TRBJ2-3, is EAGVVQSPRYKIIEKKQPVAFWCNPISGHNTLYWYLQNLGQGPELLIRYENEEAVDDSQLPKDRFSAERLKGVDSTLKIQPAELGDSAVYLCASSISGTRLDTQYFGPGTRLTVL.

The J gene is TRBJ2-1, the V gene TRBV7-6, with 8 bases matching TRBD2. Trimming took 2 bases from V and 4 from J; bases not matched to a gene: 13. This CDR3 region has 18 residues. Germline assignment: CDR1 SGHVS and CDR2 FNYEAQ. CDR3 DNA sequence: TGTGCCAGCAGCTTAAACGGGAGGGGCGAACTAACTTACAATGAGCAGTTCTTC. Its protein product is CASSLNGRGELTYNEQFF.

This clonotype was found a few times. The genes are TRBV5-1 and TRBJ2-5; the match to TRBD1 covers 8 bases. Per the germline V gene, CDR1 is SGHRS and CDR2 is YFSETQ. The trim removed 2 bases at V and 5 bases at J, leaving 8 bases unmatched. There are 15 residues in the CDR3. CDR3 sequence: CASSLRQGLGETQYF. Written as DNA, the CDR3 is TGCGCCAGCAGCTTACGACAGGGGTTAGGGGAGACCCAGTACTTC.

The chain joins TRBV3-1 to TRBJ2-7; TRBD2 matches 11 bases. CDR1 LGHDT and CDR2 YNNKEL come from the germline V gene (reference sequence). J lost 5 bases, V lost 2 bases, and 5 bases had no gene match. The CDR3 contains 15 residues. The CDR3 region has the DNA TGTGCCAGCAGCCAATCTACTAGCGGGAGCCACGAGCAGTACTTC. It translates to CASSQSTSGSHEQYF.

The rearrangement joins TRBV12-3 or TRBV12-4 to TRBJ2-1, with TRBD2 matching 10 bases. The V and J ends lost 6 bases and 7 bases, in that order; junction bases with no gene match: 9. The CDR3 runs to 15 residues. The CDR3 DNA is TGTGCCAGCAGCCGAAGCGGGAGGGGTAAGAATGAGCAGTTCTTC. It codes for CASSRSGRGKNEQFF.

The genes are TRBV12-3 or TRBV12-4 and TRBJ2-7; D not certain. The CDR3 consists of 14 residues. V was pared by 6 bases and J by 1 base, with 13 bases between. This chain's CDR3 is CASRYGEHSYEQYF. The CDR3 DNA sequence: TGTGCCAGCAGATACGGAGAACATTCCTACGAGCAGTACTTC.

This rearrangement joins TRBV5-1 to TRBJ1-5; no definite D call. Germline values: CDR1 SGHRS, CDR2 YFSETQ. V lost 4 bases to trimming and J lost 4 bases, with 9 bases between them. The CDR3 consists of 13 residues. CDR3 residues: CASSAGPNQPQHF. DNA of the CDR3: TGCGCCAGCAGCGCCGGGCCGAATCAGCCCCAGCATTTT.

V is TRBV5-6 and J is TRBJ2-6, with 7 bases identical to TRBD2. The CDR3 contains 16 residues. Germline V CDR1 and CDR2: SGHDT, YYEEEE. After removal of 3 bases from V and 0 bases from J, the junction contained 3 bases not matched to a gene. CDR3 bases: TGTGCCAGCAGCTCTGGCGGGGGCTCTGGGGCCAACGTCCTGACTTTC. Protein: CASSSGGGSGANVLTF.

The chain uses TRBV20-1 and TRBJ2-3, with TRBD2 matching over 13 bases. J was trimmed by 2 bases and V by 6 bases; bases with no gene match: 5. The CDR3 totals 15 residues. CDR1 DFQATT and CDR2 SNEGSKA come from the germline V gene (reference sequence). CDR3 nucleotide sequence: TGCAGTGCACTAGGACTAGCGGGAGTCACAGATACGCAGTATTTT. This sequence encodes CSALGLAGVTDTQYF.